Sequencing of this T cell receptor (beta chain) was carried out in a study of monozygotic twins with inflammatory bowel disease. Study-wide results and caveats: Perhaps reflecting limited power, concordant and discordant twins did not differ in repertoire similarity.

The CDR3 consists of 15 residues. The germline CDR1 and CDR2 sequences are DFQATT and SNEGSKA (reference sequence). UMIs were attached via template switching, each with a 6-nucleotide sample barcode. The authors ran two nested PCRs of approximately 16 and 10 cycles on TCRalpha and TCRbeta cDNA. Each CDR3 protein gets one entry in TCRdb, which reprocessed the 5' RACE reads and gives no DNA. The sample has a few hundred thousand distinct CDR3 sequences. Concerning this clonotype: The antigen is undetermined.

Sequencing input: blood. The V call is TRBV20-1, the J call TRBJ1-1; TCRdb reports TRBD1, a call that lacks DNA to check it against. The receptor's source is a human donor with ulcerative colitis or Crohn's disease, or a healthy co-twin of an affected twin (not recorded which). CDR3 residues: CSASRQGGVGTEAFF.